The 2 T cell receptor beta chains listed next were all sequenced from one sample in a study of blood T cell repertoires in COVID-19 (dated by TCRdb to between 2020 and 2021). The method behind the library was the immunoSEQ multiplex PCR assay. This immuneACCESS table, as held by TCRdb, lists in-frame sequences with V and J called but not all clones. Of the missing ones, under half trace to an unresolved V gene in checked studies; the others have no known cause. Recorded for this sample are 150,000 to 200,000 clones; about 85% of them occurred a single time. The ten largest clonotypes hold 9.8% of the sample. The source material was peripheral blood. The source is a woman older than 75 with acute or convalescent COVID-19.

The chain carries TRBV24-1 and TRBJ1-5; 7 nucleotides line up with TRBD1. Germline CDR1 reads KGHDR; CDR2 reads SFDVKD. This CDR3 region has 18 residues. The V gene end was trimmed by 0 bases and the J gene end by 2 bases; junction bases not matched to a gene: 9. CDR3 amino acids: CATSDLQGDRVCNQPQHF. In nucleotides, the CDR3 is TGTGCCACCAGTGATTTGCAAGGTGACAGGGTGTGCAATCAGCCCCAGCATTTT.

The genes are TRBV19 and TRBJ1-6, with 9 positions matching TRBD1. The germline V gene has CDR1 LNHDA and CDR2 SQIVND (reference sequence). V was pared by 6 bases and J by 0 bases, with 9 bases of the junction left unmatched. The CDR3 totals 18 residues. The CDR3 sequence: CASSRGTGLSSYNSPLHF. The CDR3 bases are TGTGCCAGTAGCCGAGGGACAGGGTTAAGCTCCTATAATTCACCCCTCCACTTT.